The 25 T cell receptor beta chains below all came from one sample that was sequenced in a study of spatial heterogeneity in lung cancer. Via MiXCR, TCRdb re-called the 5' RACE reads, giving one row per CDR3 protein. This sample has around 45,000 distinct CDR3 sequences; roughly 13% occur once, and the top ten carry 50% to 65%. Stated time point: sample taken at primary tumor resection. Whole RNA, which was extracted from tumor, nontumor lung tissue or frozen PBMC, was sequenced without any cell sorting. Source: PBMCs, taken at surgery. Every receptor here comes from a male donor with early-stage non-small cell lung cancer.

The CDR3 reads CASSKWEGRNEQYF. The CDR3 DNA is TGTGCCAGCAGCAAATGGGAGGGGAGGAACGAGCAGTACTTC. V is TRBV7-9 and J is TRBJ2-7; 7 bases agree with TRBD2. CDR3 length: 14 residues. V was pared by 5 bases and J by 5 bases, with 9 bases of the junction left unmatched. The germline CDR1 and CDR2 sequences are SEHNR and FQNEAQ (reference sequence).

A single count supports this clonotype. The chain recombines TRBV28 with TRBJ2-5; 7 positions match TRBD1. After removal of 10 bases from V and 1 base from J, the junction contained 3 bases not matched to a gene. Germline loops: CDR1 MDHEN, CDR2 SYDVKM. The CDR3 contains 12 residues. The CDR3 loop reads CATTGAQETQYF. The CDR3 DNA reads as TGTGCCACCACAGGGGCCCAAGAGACCCAGTACTTC.

This clonotype was seen many times. The rearrangement links TRBV29-1 to TRBJ2-1, with TRBD2 matching over 11 bases. The V gene's germline CDR1 is SQVTM and CDR2 ANQGSEA. The V segment lost 8 bases and the J segment 4 bases; nucleotides outside the gene matches: 7. CDR3 length: 14 amino acids. CDR3 nucleotides: TGCAGCTCTGGGACTAGCGGAGCTTACAATGAGCAGTTCTTC. This sequence encodes CSSGTSGAYNEQFF.

For the CDR3, the DNA is TGTGCCAGCAGCTTAGTCGTAGGAGGGGCAGATACGCAGTATTTT. Encoded protein: CASSLVVGGADTQYF. The V call is TRBV7-2, the J call TRBJ2-3, with D possibly matching TRBD2 (6 bases). Trimming removed 1 base at V and 4 bases at J, with 12 bases between. The germline V gene has CDR1 SGHTA and CDR2 FQGNSA. The CDR3 sequence is 15 residues long.

The chain links TRBV20-1 to TRBJ2-1, with D unclear. The CDR3 runs to 11 residues. The germline V gene encodes CDR1 DFQATT and CDR2 SNEGSKA (reference sequence). V was cut by 2 bases and J by 6 bases, with 5 bases left in between. The CDR3 spells CSARSGNEQFF. CDR3 coding DNA: TGCAGTGCTAGATCGGGCAATGAGCAGTTCTTC.

The chain links TRBV5-5 to TRBJ1-5, with no clear D. This CDR3 is 14 amino acids long. V was clipped by 4 bases and J by 2 bases, with 10 bases between them. Germline V gives CDR1 SGHKS, CDR2 YYEKEE (reference sequence). CDR3: CASSQSEGNQPQHF. The CDR3 nucleotides are TGTGCCAGCAGCCAGTCGGAAGGCAATCAGCCCCAGCATTTT.

The V and J genes are TRBV27 and TRBJ1-6; 10 bases map to TRBD1. CDR1 is MNHEY and CDR2 is SMNVEV in the germline V gene (reference sequence). The CDR3 spans 16 residues. V lost 6 bases, J lost 7 bases, and 9 bases stayed unmatched. The CDR3 region is CASRLTGGAWNSPLHF. CDR3 DNA: TGTGCCAGCAGACTGACAGGGGGCGCGTGGAATTCACCCCTCCACTTT.

The rearrangement links TRBV10-3 to TRBJ2-5; TRBD2 matches at 8 bases. CDR1 ENHRY and CDR2 SYGVKD come from the germline V gene. This CDR3 is built from 15 residues. V lost 5 bases to trimming and J lost 4 bases; unmatched junction nucleotides: 9. The CDR3 DNA reads TGTGCCATCAGTCCCTCGGGAGGGTGGGCAGAGACCCAGTACTTC. Protein: CAISPSGGWAETQYF.

V is TRBV29-1 and J is TRBJ1-2; 7 bases match TRBD1. After removal of 3 bases from V and 10 bases from J, the junction contained 11 bases not matched to a gene. The CDR3 has 13 residues. Germline CDR1 and CDR2: SQVTM and ANQGSEA. CDR3 in amino acids: CSVERGQGGDYTF. In DNA form, the CDR3 reads TGCAGCGTTGAGAGGGGGCAGGGAGGCGACTACACCTTC.

This clonotype has only a few counts. This rearrangement joins TRBV20-1 to TRBJ2-3; the match to TRBD2 covers 10 bases. Germline CDR1 DFQATT, CDR2 SNEGSKA (reference sequence). The CDR3 is 16 residues long. The junction had 9 bases not matched to a gene; V was cut back by 3 bases and J by 3 bases. The CDR3 DNA is TGCAGTGCTAGTAGCCCTAGCGGGGGTCAGACAGATACGCAGTATTTT. This codes for CSASSPSGGQTDTQYF.

The chain recombines TRBV20-1 with TRBJ2-1; D may be TRBD2 (6 bases). The germline gives CDR1 DFQATT, CDR2 SNEGSKA (reference sequence). V dropped 4 bases and J dropped 0 bases, with 10 bases sitting between them. The CDR3 is 14 residues long. CDR3 amino acids: CSATGGRSYNEQFF. For the CDR3, the DNA is TGCAGTGCTACCGGGGGTCGCTCCTACAATGAGCAGTTCTTC.

There are a few counts of this clonotype. The V gene is TRBV11-3, the J gene TRBJ1-1; D ambiguous. The CDR3 has 13 residues. V lost 0 bases and J 6 bases, leaving 8 bases between the germline ends. Looked up from germline, CDR1 is SGHNT and CDR2 is YENEEA. The CDR3 spells CASSLETAAEAFF. As DNA, the CDR3 is TGTGCCAGCAGCTTAGAGACGGCGGCTGAAGCTTTCTTT.

The chain couples TRBV5-1 to TRBJ1-1; 9 nucleotides match TRBD1. The CDR3 contains 12 residues. V gave up 4 bases and J gave up 7 bases; unmatched junction bases: 2. Germline V gene sequence: CDR1 SGHRS, CDR2 YFSETQ. CDR3 in amino acids: CASSGTGIEAFF. Written as DNA, the CDR3 is TGCGCCAGCAGCGGGACAGGGATTGAAGCTTTCTTT. Full variable domain (missing parts from reference TRBV5-1 and TRBJ1-1): KAGVTQTPRYLIKTRGQQVTLSCSPISGHRSVSWYQQTPGQGLQFLFEYFSETQRNKGNFPGRFSGRQFSNSRSEMNVSTLELGDSALYLCASSGTGIEAFFGQGTRLTVV.

The chain uses TRBV5-1 and TRBJ2-3; D is perhaps TRBD2 (5 bases). The V and J ends lost 0 bases and 0 bases respectively, with 11 bases between them. Germline assignment: CDR1 SGHRS and CDR2 YFSETQ. CDR3 length: 16 residues. The CDR3 here is CASSLGLGDSTDTQYF. In DNA form, the CDR3 reads TGCGCCAGCAGCTTGGGATTGGGAGACAGCACAGATACGCAGTATTTT.

The rearrangement links TRBV27 to TRBJ2-7; D perhaps matches TRBD2 (6 bases). The germline V gene encodes CDR1 MNHEY and CDR2 SMNVEV (reference sequence). This CDR3 contains 13 residues. V was trimmed by 3 bases and J by 3 bases, leaving 9 bases between them. The CDR3 region has the DNA TGTGCCAGCAGTTTTCGGGGGTACTACGAGCAGTACTTC. Its translation is CASSFRGYYEQYF.

This clonotype showed up just a few times. The chain uses TRBV7-2 and TRBJ1-3, with D possibly matching TRBD1 (6 bases). The CDR3 extends over 18 amino acids. The V gene lost 1 base and the J gene lost 2 bases, with 18 bases spanning the gap. Germline CDR1 is SGHTA and CDR2 is FQGNSA. The chain's CDR3 is CASSLEVGAARAGNTIYF. DNA of the CDR3: TGTGCCAGCAGCTTAGAAGTGGGGGCTGCCAGGGCTGGAAACACCATATATTTT.

The chain has TRBV7-8 and TRBJ2-5, with D perhaps TRBD1 (7 bases). The germline CDR1 and CDR2 sequences are SGHVS and FQNEAQ. The CDR3 has 19 residues. The V end lost 5 bases, the J end lost 4 bases, and 29 bases lay between the germline ends. DNA of the CDR3: TGTGCCAGCAGCCAAGTTTGGGCCAGGGGGGCCCAAACGGGAGAGACCCAGTACTTC. Translation gives CASSQVWARGAQTGETQYF. Using reference TRBV7-8 and TRBJ2-5 for the parts outside the CDR3, the full variable domain is GAGVSQSPRYKVAKRGQDVALRCDPISGHVSLFWYQQALGQGPEFLTYFQNEAQLDKSGLPSDRFFAERPEGSVSTLKIQRTQQEDSAVYLCASSQVWARGAQTGETQYFGPGTRLLVL.

This clonotype came up many times. V and J are TRBV25-1 and TRBJ1-1; D is unclear. The length of the CDR3 is 13 residues. Germline V gene lookup returns CDR1 MGHDK and CDR2 SYGVNS. Trimming took off 4 bases at V and 5 bases at J, with 11 bases between the two ends. CDR3: CASSGLGGTEAFF. Written as DNA, the CDR3 is TGTGCCAGCAGTGGTTTGGGAGGGACTGAAGCTTTCTTT. The variable domain in full, with the rest retrieved from reference TRBV25-1 and TRBJ1-1, is EADIYQTPRYLVIGTGKKITLECSQTMGHDKMYWYQQDPGMELHLIHYSYGVNSTEKGDLSSESTVSRIRTEHFPLTLESARPSHTSQYLCASSGLGGTEAFFGQGTRLTVV.

In this sample, this clonotype turned up many times. The rearrangement uses TRBV5-1 and TRBJ2-5; D perhaps matches TRBD1 (5 bases). The CDR3 consists of 13 residues. Trimming left V 4 bases short and J 7 bases short, with 14 bases between. CDR1 and CDR2 from the germline V gene are SGHRS and YFSETQ. The CDR3 loop reads CASSLDSRRTQYF. In DNA, the CDR3 is TGCGCCAGCAGCCTAGACAGCCGAAGGACCCAGTACTTC.

The chain is built from TRBV27 and TRBJ2-3, with D maybe TRBD2 (5 bases). Trimming shortened V by 8 bases and J by 3 bases, and 9 bases separated the two germline ends. The CDR3 loop spans 12 amino acids. Germline CDR1 reads MNHEY; CDR2 reads SMNVEV (reference sequence). The CDR3 sequence: CASGLKTDTQYF. Written as DNA, the CDR3 is TGTGCCAGCGGACTTAAGACAGATACGCAGTATTTT.

At least ten counts were recorded for this clonotype. V usage is TRBV2 and J usage is TRBJ2-7; 13 bases map to TRBD2. The CDR3 has 14 residues. The junction had 1 base not matched to a gene; V was cut back by 6 bases and J by 2 bases. Per the germline V gene, CDR1 is SNHLY and CDR2 is FYNNEI. Written as DNA, the CDR3 is TGTGCCAGCAGAGGGACTAGCGGGACCTACGAGCAGTACTTC. This codes for CASRGTSGTYEQYF.

This clonotype was observed a handful of times. One end of the junction varies from germline; a read error may be responsible. V gene TRBV6-6 combines with J gene TRBJ2-5, with D perhaps matching TRBD2 (6 bases). Germline V gene lookup returns CDR1 MNHNY and CDR2 SVGAGI (reference sequence). CDR3 size: 14 residues. The CDR3: CASSSGLFQATQYF. The DNA of the CDR3 is TGTGCCAGCAGTTCTGGACTATTCCAAGCGACCCAGTACTTC.

On this clonotype: An end of the junction differs from the germline gene, which may be a read error. This chain uses TRBV7-7 with TRBJ1-1; a possible D gene is TRBD1 (6 bases). The V gene's germline CDR1 is SSHAT and CDR2 FNYEAQ (reference sequence). CDR3 length: 13 amino acids. In DNA form, the CDR3 reads TGTGCTAGCAGTCGGGACACTAACACTGAAGCTTTCTTT. Amino acids: CASSRDTNTEAFF. Combining the CDR3 with reference TRBV7-7 and TRBJ1-1 gives the whole variable domain GAGVSQSPRYKVTKRGQDVTLRCDPISSHATLYWYQQALGQGPEFLTYFNYEAQPDKSGLPSDRFSAERPEGSISTLTIQRTEQRDSAMYRCASSRDTNTEAFFGQGTRLTVV.

The gene calls are TRBV2 and TRBJ2-5; weak D call: TRBD2 (6 bases). This CDR3 has 13 amino acids. V was shortened by 4 bases and J by 9 bases, with 15 bases between the two germline ends. CDR1 is SNHLY and CDR2 is FYNNEI in the germline V gene. The CDR3 DNA is TGTGCCAGCAGTGTATGGAGGGAAGGGGCCCAGTACTTC. It yields the protein CASSVWREGAQYF.

Worth noting for this clonotype: One junction end does not reproduce the germline sequence, and a read error may be involved. The chain uses TRBV7-9 and TRBJ2-7; 7 bases are shared with TRBD1. The CDR3 is 14 amino acids. Germline lookup yields CDR1 SEHNR and CDR2 FQNEAQ (reference sequence). The CDR3 coding sequence is TGTGCCAGCAGCCCCCAGGGGGAATCCTACGACCAGTACTTC. It is translated as CASSPQGESYDQYF. The full variable domain, completed using reference TRBV7-9 and TRBJ2-7, is DTGVSQNPRHKITKRGQNVTFRCDPISEHNRLYWYRQTLGQGPEFLTYFQNEAQLEKSRLLSDRFSAERPKGSFSTLEIQRTEQGDSAMYLCASSPQGESYDQYFGPGTRLTVT.